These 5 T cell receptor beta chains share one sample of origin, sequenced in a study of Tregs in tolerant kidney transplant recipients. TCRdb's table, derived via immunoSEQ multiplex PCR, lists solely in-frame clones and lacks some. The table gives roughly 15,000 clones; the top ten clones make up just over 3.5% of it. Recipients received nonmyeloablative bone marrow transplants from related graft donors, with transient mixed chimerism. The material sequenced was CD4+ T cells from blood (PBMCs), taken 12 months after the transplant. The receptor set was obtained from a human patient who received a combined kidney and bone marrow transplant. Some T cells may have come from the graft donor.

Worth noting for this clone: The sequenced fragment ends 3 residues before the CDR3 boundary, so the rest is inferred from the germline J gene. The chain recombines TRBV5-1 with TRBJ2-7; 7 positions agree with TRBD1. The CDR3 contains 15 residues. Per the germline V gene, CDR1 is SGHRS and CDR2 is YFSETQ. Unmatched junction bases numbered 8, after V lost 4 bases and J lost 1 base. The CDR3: CASSLTGTASYEQYF. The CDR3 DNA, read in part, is TGCGCCAGCAGCCTAACCGGGACAGCTTCCTACGAG. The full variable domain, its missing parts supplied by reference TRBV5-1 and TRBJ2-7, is KAGVTQTPRYLIKTRGQQVTLSCSPISGHRSVSWYQQTPGQGLQFLFEYFSETQRNKGNFPGRFSGRQFSNSRSEMNVSTLELGDSALYLCASSLTGTASYEQYFGPGTRLTVT.

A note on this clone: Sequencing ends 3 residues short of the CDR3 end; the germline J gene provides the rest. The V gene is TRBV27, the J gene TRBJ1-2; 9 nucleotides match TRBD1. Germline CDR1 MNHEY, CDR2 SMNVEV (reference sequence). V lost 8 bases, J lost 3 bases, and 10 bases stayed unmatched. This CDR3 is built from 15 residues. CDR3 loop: CASSETDRGYYGYTF. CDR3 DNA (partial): TGTGCCAGCTCCGAGACCGACAGGGGGTACTATGGC.

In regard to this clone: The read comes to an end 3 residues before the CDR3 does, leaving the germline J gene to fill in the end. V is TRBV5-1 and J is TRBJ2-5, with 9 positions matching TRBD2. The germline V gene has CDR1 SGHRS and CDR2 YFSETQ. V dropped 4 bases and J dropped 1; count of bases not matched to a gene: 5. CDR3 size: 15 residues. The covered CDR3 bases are TGCGCCAGCAGCACCCAGACTAGCGGCCAAGAGACC. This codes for CASSTQTSGQET. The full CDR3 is CASSTQTSGQETQYF.

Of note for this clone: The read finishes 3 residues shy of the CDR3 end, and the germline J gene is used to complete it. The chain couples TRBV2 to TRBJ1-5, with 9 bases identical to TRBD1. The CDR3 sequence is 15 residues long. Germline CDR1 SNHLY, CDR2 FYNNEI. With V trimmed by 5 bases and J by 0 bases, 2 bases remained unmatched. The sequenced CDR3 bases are TGTGCCAGCAGTCAACAGGGGGCTAGCAATCAGCCC. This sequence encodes CASSQQGASNQP. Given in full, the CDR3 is CASSQQGASNQPQHF.

Incomplete CDR3 DNA: TGTGCCAGCCTTCCGGGGGTGAACACTGAA. This codes for CASLPGVNTE. The full CDR3 is CASLPGVNTEAFF. The V gene is TRBV18, the J gene TRBJ1-1; perhaps TRBD1 as D (5 bases). The CDR3 end falls 3 residues outside the read, so it is completed with the germline J gene. V shed 8 bases and J shed 0 bases, with 10 bases lying between them. Per germline, CDR1 KGHSH and CDR2 LQKENI. There are 13 residues in the CDR3.